A selection of T cell receptor beta chains follows, all from one sample in a study of post-analysis software for immune sequencing data. TCRdb fed the PCR reads into MiXCR, producing one record per CDR3 protein. This sample yields roughly 620,000 distinct CDR3 sequences, of which 40% to 50% are seen a single time; 1.5% to 2% belongs to the top ten. Specimen: blood. All receptors derive from a girl aged 10-17 years with multiple sclerosis. Both conserved end residues are part of each CDR3. A D gene is named only where the DNA matches it firmly. Part of the rows lack a size; the others show once, few, many or a class for expanded clones.

D: TRBD1; V: TRBV4-1; J: TRBJ1-2; size: few; DNA: TGCGCCAGCAGCCAAGCCCTCGGACAGGACTATGGCTACACCTTC; CDR3: CASSQALGQDYGYTF
D: NA; V: TRBV2; J: TRBJ2-3; size: few; DNA: TGTGCCAGCAGGCCGGGTATGGGCACAGATACGCAGTATTTT; CDR3: CASRPGMGTDTQYF
D: TRBD1; V: TRBV9; J: TRBJ1-2; size: NA; DNA: TGTGCCAGCAGCGTAGTAGGGGACAGGGGAATTGACTATGGCTACACCTTC; CDR3: CASSVVGDRGIDYGYTF
D: NA; V: TRBV5-1; J: TRBJ1-1; size: NA; DNA: TGCGCCAGCAGCCCTGGGACCCATAACGCTGAAGCTTTCTTT; CDR3: CASSPGTHNAEAFF
D: NA; V: TRBV4-1; J: TRBJ2-5; size: few; DNA: TGCGCCAGCAGCCCAGAGGAGGGGGGGGACCAAGAGACCCAGTACTTC; CDR3: CASSPEEGGDQETQYF
D: TRBD1; V: TRBV5-5; J: TRBJ1-5; size: NA; DNA: TGTGCCAGCAGCTTAAGCGGACAGGATAATCAGCCCCAGCATTTT; CDR3: CASSLSGQDNQPQHF
D: TRBD1; V: TRBV20-1; J: TRBJ1-1; size: NA; DNA: TGCAGTGCCGGACAGGGGGCGATGATTAACACTGAAGCTTTCTTT; CDR3: CSAGQGAMINTEAFF
D: NA; V: TRBV12-3/TRBV12-4; J: TRBJ2-4; size: few; DNA: TGTGCCAGCAGTCATGGACGGAATCAGTACTTC; CDR3: CASSHGRNQYF
D: TRBD2; V: TRBV12-3/TRBV12-4; J: TRBJ2-1; size: few; DNA: TGTGCCAGCAGTTTATTGACGACTAGCGGGGGGGATGAGCAGTTCTTC; CDR3: CASSLLTTSGGDEQFF
D: NA; V: TRBV6-6; J: TRBJ1-1; size: NA; DNA: TGTGCCAGCAGTGACCCTCAAAGGGCTTTCTTT; CDR3: CASSDPQRAFF
D: TRBD2; V: TRBV6-7; J: TRBJ2-7; size: NA; DNA: TGTGCCAGCAGGATCGGACTAGCGGGGTCCTACGAGCAGTACTTC; CDR3: CASRIGLAGSYEQYF
D: TRBD2; V: TRBV20-1; J: TRBJ2-5; size: NA; DNA: TGCAGTGCTAGTAGCGGGGGGTCCCTCCAGGAGACCCAGTACTTC; CDR3: CSASSGGSLQETQYF
D: TRBD2; V: TRBV20-1; J: TRBJ2-1; size: NA; DNA: TGCAGTGCTAGACCCTCGGCTAGCGGGAGGCGCGATGAGCAGTTCTTC; CDR3: CSARPSASGRRDEQFF
D: TRBD1; V: TRBV7-8; J: TRBJ1-1; size: NA; DNA: TGTGCCAGCAGCCCAAAGACAGGGGGCGTCAACACTGAAGCTTTCTTT; CDR3: CASSPKTGGVNTEAFF
D: NA; V: TRBV6-5; J: TRBJ2-7; size: NA; DNA: TGTGCCAGCAGGCACCAGGGTGCGCAGTACTTC; CDR3: CASRHQGAQYF
D: TRBD1; V: TRBV12-3/TRBV12-4; J: TRBJ1-5; size: NA; DNA: TGTGCCAGCGGCCAGACAGGGCGACAGCCCCAGCATTTT; CDR3: CASGQTGRQPQHF
D: NA; V: TRBV12-3/TRBV12-4; J: TRBJ1-5; size: few; DNA: TGTGCCAGCAGCCCATCCGAGGGGCAGCCCCAGCATTTT; CDR3: CASSPSEGQPQHF
D: TRBD1; V: TRBV12-3/TRBV12-4; J: TRBJ1-2; size: NA; DNA: TGTGCCAGCAGTCCCCACAGGGGGCGAAGGTATGGCTACACCTTC; CDR3: CASSPHRGRRYGYTF
D: TRBD1; V: TRBV4-1; J: TRBJ1-2; size: NA; DNA: TGCGCCAGCAGCGTAAACCAACGACAGGGCCATGGCTACACCTTC; CDR3: CASSVNQRQGHGYTF
D: TRBD2; V: TRBV12-3/TRBV12-4; J: TRBJ2-3; size: NA; DNA: TGTGCCAGCAGTGCAGGGAGGGCATCAGATACGCAGTATTTT; CDR3: CASSAGRASDTQYF
D: TRBD2; V: TRBV27; J: TRBJ2-1; size: NA; DNA: TGTGCCACTGCCGGGACTAGCGGGACAAATGAGCAGTTCTTC; CDR3: CATAGTSGTNEQFF